The clone carrying this T cell receptor beta chain has a single count. Its target is not known. This record belongs to a study of T cells in localized non-small cell lung cancer. Notes on the study in general: The tumor had only one region sequenced, so heterogeneity remains possible. Compared with tumor, uninvolved adjacent lung displayed greater T cell clonality, ranking highest overall. Adjacent lung had a median around 60 of the 100 largest tumor clones.

Germline-derived CDR1 and CDR2 are SGDLS and YYNGEE. Trimming took off 0 bases at V and 7 bases at J, with 11 bases between the two ends. The CDR3 contains 14 residues. The data were produced by immunoSEQ multiplex PCR, yet TCRdb's version contains in-frame clones alone and is incomplete. The sample has under 12,000 clones, around 82% seen once; the top ten hold about a fifth. The sequence was collected from a female donor over 55 with stage II lung adenocarcinoma. The rearrangement uses TRBV9 and TRBJ1-5; no clear D. The sequences come from peripheral blood mononuclear cells, collected before any cancer treatment. This chain's CDR3 is CASSVGEGRQPQHF. CDR3 nucleotide sequence: TGTGCCAGCAGCGTAGGTGAGGGTAGGCAGCCCCAGCATTTT.